This TCR beta chain was obtained from a study of blood T cell repertoires in COVID-19. The V gene's germline CDR1 is SEHNR and CDR2 FQNEAQ (reference sequence). This CDR3 is 16 amino acids long. V lost 5 bases to trimming and J lost 5 bases; unmatched junction nucleotides: 10. Measured with immunoSEQ multiplex PCR; TCRdb has only the in-frame clones, and not every one. The sample lists a few hundred thousand clones; roughly nine tenths were seen once. The rearrangement joins TRBV7-9 to TRBJ2-7; TRBD2 agrees at 12 bases. The sequence came from a man aged 35 to 55 with acute or convalescent COVID-19. Sequenced material: peripheral blood. The CDR3 region is CASSATTSGRSHEQYF. CDR3 in DNA: TGTGCCAGCAGCGCGACGACTAGCGGGAGATCCCACGAGCAGTACTTC.